Following are 29 T cell receptor beta chains from one sample sequenced in a study of OX40 agonist ivuxolimab in advanced cancers. Assay: immunoSEQ multiplex PCR; the TCRdb copy retains only in-frame clones and omits some. The sample includes 55,000 to 70,000 clones, approximately 81% of them seen just once. The sample consisted of CD4+ or CD8+ T cells sorted from blood, taken in a trial of the OX40 agonist ivuxolimab. The receptors stem from an adult with an advanced solid tumor such as melanoma, head and neck, liver or kidney cancer.

This clone was detected only a few times. The J gene is TRBJ2-7, the V gene TRBV11-3; D is unclear. The CDR3 is made up of 12 amino acids. The V gene lost 3 bases and the J gene lost 1 base, with 4 bases spanning the gap. Germline V gives CDR1 SGHNT, CDR2 YENEEA. The CDR3 reads CASSFESYEQYF. Here the CDR3 DNA reads TGTGCCAGCAGCTTCGAGTCCTACGAGCAGTACTTC.

This rearrangement joins TRBV15 to TRBJ2-7; 9 bases agree with TRBD1. With V trimmed by 3 bases and J by 4 bases, 7 bases remained unmatched. The CDR3 runs to 15 residues. In germline, CDR1 is LNHNV, CDR2 YYDKDF (reference sequence). Here the CDR3 reads CATSSAGTGMYEQYF. DNA for the CDR3: TGTGCCACCAGCAGCGCCGGGACAGGGATGTACGAGCAGTACTTC.

The chain has TRBV2 and TRBJ2-1, with a possible D match to TRBD1 (5 bases). CDR1 and CDR2 from the germline V gene are SNHLY and FYNNEI. V shed 3 bases and J shed 6 bases, with 9 bases lying between them. This CDR3 contains 13 residues. This CDR3 is CASSDFQGNEQFF. In DNA, the CDR3 is TGTGCCAGCAGTGATTTCCAGGGCAATGAGCAGTTCTTC.

The chain is built from TRBV11-2 and TRBJ1-5; D is perhaps TRBD1 (5 bases). CDR3 length: 16 residues. Deletions cut 3 bases from V and 4 bases from J, with 16 bases between. Germline V gives CDR1 SGHAT, CDR2 FQNNGV. The chain's CDR3 is CASSFKTHRFNQPQHF. Here the CDR3 DNA reads TGTGCCAGCAGCTTTAAAACCCACAGGTTTAATCAGCCCCAGCATTTT.

This chain connects TRBV4-2 to TRBJ1-2, with TRBD1 matching 8 bases. Germline CDR1 LGHNA, CDR2 YNFKEQ. The junction had 4 bases not matched to a gene; V was cut back by 5 bases and J by 8 bases. This CDR3 region has 12 residues. In DNA form, the CDR3 reads TGTGCCAGCAGCTCGACAGGGGACGGCTACACCTTC. Translating gives CASSSTGDGYTF.

The table lists this clone with a few counts. V and J are TRBV18 and TRBJ2-3, with 9 nucleotides matching TRBD2. CDR1 is KGHSH, CDR2 LQKENI, per germline. The trim removed 5 bases at V and 2 bases at J, leaving 8 bases unmatched. The CDR3 loop spans 16 amino acids. The CDR3, as DNA: TGTGCCAGCTCAACGGGGACTAGCAGAGCCACAGATACGCAGTATTTT. Amino acids: CASSTGTSRATDTQYF.

The chain joins TRBV2 to TRBJ2-1, with D maybe TRBD2 (5 bases). CDR3 length: 13 residues. Germline lookup yields CDR1 SNHLY and CDR2 FYNNEI. V shed 4 bases and J shed 7 bases, with 11 bases lying between them. CDR3 amino acids: CASSVARVNEQFF. The CDR3 region has the DNA TGTGCCAGCAGTGTGGCGAGGGTTAATGAGCAGTTCTTC. The full variable domain, rest sourced from reference TRBV2 and TRBJ2-1, is EPEVTQTPSHQVTQMGQEVILRCVPISNHLYFYWYRQILGQKVEFLVSFYNNEISEKSEIFDDQFSVERPDGSNFTLKIRSTKLEDSAMYFCASSVARVNEQFFGPGTRLTVL.

The genes are TRBV4-1 and TRBJ2-7, with no clear D. The length of the CDR3 is 15 residues. The germline CDR1 and CDR2 sequences are MGHRA and YSYEKL. Trimming shortened V by 0 bases and J by 0 bases, and 9 bases separated the two germline ends. The CDR3 loop is CASSQEHVSSYEQYF. CDR3 sequence (DNA): TGCGCCAGCAGCCAAGAGCACGTAAGCTCCTACGAGCAGTACTTC.

Only a few counts were recorded for this clone. CDR3 nucleotides: TGCGCCAGCAGCTTGGCCCAAGCGGGATTGGGTGAGCAGTTCTTC. It codes for CASSLAQAGLGEQFF. The rearrangement joins TRBV5-1 to TRBJ2-1; 7 bases agree with TRBD2. The CDR3 is 15 amino acids. V lost 0 bases, J lost 9 bases, and 9 bases stayed unmatched. Per germline, CDR1 SGHRS and CDR2 YFSETQ.

The V call is TRBV28, the J call TRBJ2-1; D may be TRBD2 (5 bases). Germline V gives CDR1 MDHEN, CDR2 SYDVKM. This CDR3 contains 14 residues. V gave up 3 bases and J gave up 5 bases, with 11 bases separating them. This CDR3 reads CASSFVGENNEQFF. CDR3 nucleotide sequence: TGTGCCAGCAGTTTCGTCGGGGAGAACAATGAGCAGTTCTTC.

The chain links TRBV5-1 to TRBJ2-1, with 12 bases lining up with TRBD2. The junction had 2 bases not matched to a gene; V was cut back by 6 bases and J by 4 bases. The CDR3 is 14 residues long. Germline CDR1 is SGHRS and CDR2 is YFSETQ. The CDR3: CASTLAGGYNEQFF. The DNA for the CDR3 is TGCGCCAGCACCCTAGCGGGAGGGTACAATGAGCAGTTCTTC.

The V and J genes are TRBV6-5 and TRBJ1-5, with D unclear. The CDR3 spans 13 residues. Germline CDR1 is MNHEY and CDR2 is SVGAGI. V lost 8 bases and J lost 3, with 11 bases in between. In DNA, the CDR3 is TGTGCCAGCGGTAGAGGAAACAATCAGCCCCAGCATTTT. Its protein product is CASGRGNNQPQHF.

Of note for this clone: The junction differs from germline at one of its ends, possibly a read error. The chain is built from TRBV5-1 and TRBJ2-5, with TRBD1 matching over 10 bases. CDR3 size: 14 residues. Germline lookup yields CDR1 SGHRS and CDR2 YFSETQ. CDR3 DNA: TGCGCCAGCAGCGGAGGGGGGACAGGGGATAACTTGGACTTC. It codes for CASSGGGTGDNLDF.

The chain uses TRBV9 and TRBJ2-1; 11 nucleotides agree with TRBD2. The germline gives CDR1 SGDLS, CDR2 YYNGEE. V lost 0 bases to trimming and J lost 7 bases; unmatched junction nucleotides: 3. The CDR3 sequence is 15 residues long. The CDR3 protein is CASSVELAGVNEQFF. In nucleotides, the CDR3 is TGTGCCAGCAGCGTAGAACTAGCGGGAGTAAATGAGCAGTTCTTC.

The chain combines TRBV5-1 with TRBJ1-1; perhaps TRBD1 as D (6 bases). The CDR3 is made up of 15 amino acids. The germline CDR1 and CDR2 sequences are SGHRS and YFSETQ. Trimming removed 0 bases from V and 0 bases from J, with 9 bases in between. As DNA, the CDR3 is TGCGCCAGCAGCTTGGCGGGGGGCCTGAACACTGAAGCTTTCTTT. This encodes CASSLAGGLNTEAFF.

The chain carries TRBV10-3 and TRBJ2-2; D unclear. Germline CDR1 reads ENHRY; CDR2 reads SYGVKD. CDR3 length equals 15 residues. V lost 0 bases and J 5 bases, leaving 10 bases between the germline ends. The CDR3: CAISESVTSTGELFF. For the CDR3, the DNA is TGTGCCATCAGTGAGTCAGTGACTTCGACCGGGGAGCTGTTTTTT.

Only one count was recorded for this clone. The chain couples TRBV4-3 to TRBJ1-3; D is possibly TRBD1 (5 bases). CDR1 and CDR2 (germline): LGHNA, YSLEER. V was trimmed by 2 bases and J by 6 bases, leaving 17 bases between them. The CDR3 covers 16 residues. DNA of the CDR3: TGCGCCAGCAGCCAATCCGGGACCACGGCGGTAAACACCATATATTTT. Its translation is CASSQSGTTAVNTIYF.

The gene calls are TRBV19 and TRBJ1-5; TRBD1 matches at 8 bases. Looked up from germline, CDR1 is LNHDA and CDR2 is SQIVND (reference sequence). This CDR3 has 13 residues. V dropped 10 bases and J dropped 3; count of bases not matched to a gene: 5. In DNA form, the CDR3 reads TGTGCCATTTCGGACAGGGTCAATCAGCCCCAGCATTTT. Translation: CAISDRVNQPQHF.

The gene calls are TRBV7-9 and TRBJ2-5, with TRBD2 matching 9 bases. The tail of the sequence fits TRBJ2-7 better, so the J call may be wrong. The CDR3 totals 16 residues. CDR1 SEHNR and CDR2 FQNEAQ come from the germline V gene (reference sequence). The CDR3 loop is CASSKVAGELSYEQYF. CDR3 sequence (DNA): TGTGCCAGCAGCAAAGTAGCGGGAGAACTCTCCTACGAGCAGTACTTC.

This clone was observed a few times. This rearrangement joins TRBV11-2 to TRBJ2-3; maybe TRBD2 (7 bases). Trimming stripped 5 bases from V and 8 bases from J, with 14 bases between. The CDR3 length is 13 residues. The germline gives CDR1 SGHAT, CDR2 FQNNGV. Here the CDR3 DNA reads TGTGCCAGCAGCGAAATAGGGGGGGGTACGCAGTATTTT. This codes for CASSEIGGGTQYF.

The table lists this clone with a few counts. The chain couples TRBV5-1 to TRBJ2-3; D might be TRBD1 (5 bases). Germline lookup yields CDR1 SGHRS and CDR2 YFSETQ. The V end was cut by 8 bases, the J end by 2 bases, with 15 bases between. There are 14 residues in the CDR3. CDR3 residues: CASKDRDLTDTQYF. The CDR3 DNA sequence: TGCGCCAGTAAAGACAGAGACCTCACAGATACGCAGTATTTT.

This chain uses TRBV7-2 with TRBJ2-7; D possibly corresponds to TRBD2 (5 bases). V lost 2 bases and J lost 2, with 10 bases in between. The CDR3 consists of 14 residues. CDR1 and CDR2 (germline): SGHTA, FQGNSA. The CDR3 sequence is CASSLMDLAYEQYF. CDR3 sequence (DNA): TGTGCCAGCAGCTTAATGGACTTAGCCTACGAGCAGTACTTC.

The V and J genes are TRBV5-5 and TRBJ2-5, with TRBD1 as a possible D gene (6 bases). V dropped 0 bases and J dropped 2 bases, with 8 bases sitting between them. CDR1 SGHKS and CDR2 YYEKEE come from the germline V gene (reference sequence). This CDR3 spans 14 amino acids. CDR3 sequence: CASSLGTAQETQYF. The CDR3 DNA reads TGTGCCAGCAGCTTGGGGACAGCACAAGAGACCCAGTACTTC.

The gene calls are TRBV5-1 and TRBJ2-3; 7 nucleotides align to TRBD1. V shed 4 bases, J shed 9 bases, and the junction held 5 bases outside the gene matches. Per germline, CDR1 SGHRS and CDR2 YFSETQ. This CDR3 has 12 amino acids. The CDR3 protein is CASSLGQATQYF. The CDR3 DNA reads as TGCGCCAGCAGCCTTGGACAGGCGACGCAGTATTTT.

The chain uses TRBV4-2 and TRBJ2-5; 9 bases match TRBD2. Near its end, the DNA agrees better with TRBJ2-7, so the J call may be wrong. There are 15 residues in the CDR3. Per germline, CDR1 LGHNA and CDR2 YNFKEQ. CDR3 residues: CASSRLTSGSYEQYF. For the CDR3, the DNA is TGTGCCAGCAGTCGATTGACTAGCGGCTCCTACGAGCAGTACTTC.

V usage is TRBV4-1 and J usage is TRBJ1-3; D is possibly TRBD1 (6 bases). This CDR3 has 18 residues. V was pared by 0 bases and J by 0 bases, with 15 bases between. Germline values: CDR1 MGHRA, CDR2 YSYEKL. For the CDR3, the DNA is TGCGCCAGCAGCCAAGAAGACAGGTATACCAACTCTGGAAACACCATATATTTT. Protein: CASSQEDRYTNSGNTIYF.

The V call is TRBV6-6, the J call TRBJ1-1; D remains unclear. Trimming left V 5 bases short and J 1 base short, with 8 bases between. This CDR3 is built from 13 residues. From germline, CDR1 is MNHNY and CDR2 SVGAGI (reference sequence). The CDR3 DNA reads TGTGCCAGCAGTGACCAATCGAACACTGAAGCTTTCTTT. Translation: CASSDQSNTEAFF.

The rearrangement uses TRBV28 and TRBJ1-5; TRBD1 matches at 7 bases. Germline V CDR1 and CDR2: MDHEN, SYDVKM. CDR3 size: 16 residues. Trimming took 6 bases from V and 0 from J; bases not matched to a gene: 8. The CDR3 bases are TGTGCCAGCAGCCTCCCGACAGGGTATAGCAATCAGCCCCAGCATTTT. Amino acids: CASSLPTGYSNQPQHF.

This chain connects TRBV7-9 to TRBJ2-5; D is unresolved. CDR1 and CDR2 (germline): SEHNR, FQNEAQ (reference sequence). The CDR3 runs to 12 residues. V lost 7 bases to trimming and J lost 3 bases, with 9 bases between them. The CDR3 DNA follows: TGTGCCAGCACCACAACAAAAGAGACCCAGTACTTC. Its translation: CASTTTKETQYF.